This passage covers 30 T cell receptor beta chains from one sample sequenced in a study of control samples from healthy donors and cancer patients (dated by TCRdb to 2018 to 2020). To prepare the library, the immunoSEQ multiplex PCR assay was applied. The source is immuneACCESS, and TCRdb retained only in-frame sequences with V and J called. Part of the clones is not carried over; for the studies checked, unresolved V genes explain less than half of this, and the remainder is unexplained. The table for this sample lists tens of thousands of clones; about nine tenths of them were counted only once. Jointly, the top ten make up less than 15% of the sample. Specimen: PBMCs. The source of these receptors is a man in his fifties or sixties with lung cancer.

The CDR3 reads CASRGPRETRADTQYF. Here the CDR3 DNA reads TGTGCCAGCAGAGGTCCCCGGGAAACACGGGCAGATACGCAGTATTTT. The chain couples TRBV27 to TRBJ2-3; weak D call: TRBD2 (5 bases). Germline V CDR1 and CDR2: MNHEY, SMNVEV (reference sequence). The length of the CDR3 is 16 residues. Trimming removed 6 bases at V and 4 bases at J, with 20 bases between.

The rearrangement uses TRBV15 and TRBJ2-2; D not certain. V was shortened by 5 bases and J by 1 base, with 20 bases between the two germline ends. Germline CDR1 is LNHNV and CDR2 is YYDKDF (reference sequence). CDR3 length: 18 residues. The CDR3 nucleotides read TGTGCCACCAGCCCTCGTCGCTTTAGCCAGAAGAACACCGGGGAGCTGTTTTTT. Protein product: CATSPRRFSQKNTGELFF.

V usage is TRBV2 and J usage is TRBJ1-6, with 7 bases fitting TRBD1. Germline loops: CDR1 SNHLY, CDR2 FYNNEI. CDR3 size: 14 residues. V lost 4 bases to trimming and J lost 10 bases; unmatched junction nucleotides: 7. CDR3 bases: TGTGCCAGCAGTGTAACAGGGGAGGGATCACCCCTCCACTTT. Translated: CASSVTGEGSPLHF.

The rearrangement joins TRBV10-3 to TRBJ2-7; D is undetermined. V lost 11 bases to trimming and J lost 0 bases, with 11 bases between them. The CDR3 extends over 12 amino acids. Germline V gene sequence: CDR1 ENHRY, CDR2 SYGVKD. The CDR3 protein is CAPPSDSYEQYF. DNA for the CDR3: TGTGCCCCCCCGTCGGACTCCTACGAGCAGTACTTC.

V gene TRBV24-1 combines with J gene TRBJ2-1; tentative D call: TRBD1 (5 bases). Germline assignment: CDR1 KGHDR and CDR2 SFDVKD. This CDR3 has 15 residues. V was clipped by 6 bases and J by 0 bases, with 11 bases between them. DNA for the CDR3: TGTGCCACCAGTTTAGGGGATAGCTCCTACAATGAGCAGTTCTTC. Protein product: CATSLGDSSYNEQFF.

V gene TRBV30 combines with J gene TRBJ2-1, with 12 bases fitting TRBD2. The CDR3 spans 17 residues. J gave up 7 bases and V 3 bases, and 13 bases lay outside the gene matches. Germline CDR1 is GTSNPN and CDR2 is SVGIG (reference sequence). CDR3 loop: CAWSEQIGLAGSNEQFF. The CDR3 DNA follows: TGTGCCTGGAGCGAACAGATCGGACTAGCGGGGTCAAATGAGCAGTTCTTC.

The rearrangement joins TRBV28 to TRBJ1-5; no clear D. The CDR3 loop spans 11 amino acids. The V and J ends lost 5 bases and 11 bases respectively, with 10 bases between them. Germline V lookup: CDR1 MDHEN, CDR2 SYDVKM. The CDR3 protein is CASSDQTAQHF. The CDR3 DNA reads TGTGCCAGCAGTGACCAAACAGCCCAGCATTTT. The full variable domain, in which reference TRBV28 and TRBJ1-5 provide the parts outside the CDR3, is DVKVTQSSRYLVKRTGEKVFLECVQDMDHENMFWYRQDPGLGLRLIYFSYDVKMKEKGDIPEGYSVSREKKERFSLILESASTNQTSMYLCASSDQTAQHFGDGTRLSIL.

The rearrangement uses TRBV7-3 and TRBJ1-1; no clear D gene. CDR3 size: 13 residues. V was pared by 0 bases and J by 2 bases, with 4 bases between. CDR1 is SGHTA, CDR2 FQGTGA, per germline. The CDR3 reads CASSLTANTEAFF. In DNA form, the CDR3 reads TGTGCCAGCAGCTTAACGGCTAACACTGAAGCTTTCTTT.

This chain links TRBV12-2 with TRBJ2-3; the listed D gene, TRBD2, was not tested against the DNA. TRBV12-2 is a listed pseudogene. The CDR3 length is 17 residues. Here the CDR3 reads CASRLRTLAGGTDTQYF. CDR3 nucleotides: TGTGCAAGTCGATTGAGGACACTAGCGGGGGGCACAGATACGCAGTATTTT.

The chain employs TRBV27 and TRBJ1-1, with 7 bases aligning to TRBD1. Germline V gene data show CDR1 as MNHEY and CDR2 as SMNVEV (reference sequence). CDR3 length equals 15 residues. The J segment lost 7 bases and the V segment lost 5 bases, leaving 13 bases of the junction unmatched. The CDR3 DNA is TGTGCCAGCAGTAGACTCACCGGAGGGACAGATGAAGCTTTCTTT. Amino acids: CASSRLTGGTDEAFF.

The chain has TRBV5-4 and TRBJ2-3; TRBD2 matches 12 bases. Germline CDR1 reads SGHNT; CDR2 reads YYREEE (reference sequence). This CDR3 region has 16 residues. Trimming cost V 5 bases and J 2 bases; bases outside gene matches: 6. This chain's CDR3 is CASSRSSGGVTDTQYF. The CDR3 DNA follows: TGTGCCAGCAGTCGGTCTAGCGGGGGGGTCACAGATACGCAGTATTTT.

This chain connects TRBV5-1 to TRBJ2-1; 8 bases are a match to TRBD2. The length of the CDR3 is 16 residues. The trim removed 0 bases at V and 8 bases at J, leaving 10 bases unmatched. Germline V CDR1 and CDR2: SGHRS, YFSETQ. The CDR3 protein is CASSLEVVAGLDEQFF. CDR3 bases: TGCGCCAGCAGCTTGGAGGTTGTAGCGGGGTTGGATGAGCAGTTCTTC.

A word on this clone: The junction differs from germline at one of its ends, possibly a read error. V and J are TRBV11-2 and TRBJ2-1; 10 nucleotides match TRBD1. The CDR3 has 15 amino acids. Germline V gene sequence: CDR1 SGHAT, CDR2 FQNNGV. The CDR3 DNA reads TGTGCCAGCAGCTTAGAGACAGGGGGCTACTATGAGCAGTTCTTC. It translates to CASSLETGGYYEQFF.

The chain has TRBV23-1 and TRBJ1-4; 7 bases align to TRBD1. TRBV23-1 is an ORF for which the function is uncertain. The CDR3 is made up of 18 amino acids. Trimming cost V 1 base and J 6 bases; bases outside gene matches: 14. CDR3 protein: CASSQFSHDRVRHEKLFF. The CDR3 DNA reads TGCGCCAGCAGTCAATTTTCCCACGACAGGGTTCGGCATGAAAAACTGTTTTTT.

The V and J genes are TRBV7-2 and TRBJ1-2, with 8 positions matching TRBD1. Germline V gene sequence: CDR1 SGHTA, CDR2 FQGNSA. The CDR3 has 13 residues. The trim removed 5 bases at V and 8 bases at J, leaving 7 bases unmatched. CDR3 bases: TGTGCCAGCAGCACAGGGGGGCTAGGAGGCTACACCTTC. Translated: CASSTGGLGGYTF.

This chain connects TRBV5-4 to TRBJ1-1, with D hard to call. The CDR3 sequence is 14 residues long. The germline V gene has CDR1 SGHNT and CDR2 YYREEE (reference sequence). Trimming took 4 bases from V and 1 from J, leaving 11 bases between them. In nucleotides, the CDR3 is TGTGCCAGCAGCCCCCTCCTTACGAACACTGAAGCTTTCTTT. This codes for CASSPLLTNTEAFF.

This clone came up once. This chain joins TRBV2 and TRBJ2-5; 10 nucleotides match TRBD2. The CDR3 runs 18 residues. V lost 5 bases to trimming and J lost 1 base; unmatched junction nucleotides: 13. Germline V gives CDR1 SNHLY, CDR2 FYNNEI. Here the CDR3 reads CASSPSFPLAGAQETQYF. The CDR3 DNA reads as TGTGCCAGCAGTCCCTCTTTTCCTCTAGCGGGGGCCCAAGAGACCCAGTACTTC.

J is TRBJ1-2 and V is TRBV20-1, with D possibly matching TRBD1 (6 bases). Germline assignment: CDR1 DFQATT and CDR2 SNEGSKA (reference sequence). V was pared by 7 bases and J by 2 bases, with 8 bases between. The CDR3 is 11 residues long. The CDR3 is CSGTANYGYTF. CDR3 DNA: TGCAGTGGGACAGCCAACTATGGCTACACCTTC.

Here the CDR3 reads CASSLSQLTEAFF. The CDR3 DNA sequence: TGTGCCAGCAGCCTAAGCCAGTTGACTGAAGCTTTCTTT. The rearrangement joins TRBV14 to TRBJ1-1; the D is unclear. V shed 4 bases and J shed 5 bases, with 11 bases lying between them. Germline lookup yields CDR1 SGHDN and CDR2 FVKESK. The CDR3 is 13 residues long.

As for this clone: The identical CDR3 is also encoded by other nucleotide sequences in the sample. This chain connects TRBV18 to TRBJ1-3; 11 bases map to TRBD1. J was trimmed by 4 bases and V by 1 base; bases with no gene match: 9. The CDR3 has 18 residues. CDR1 and CDR2 (germline): KGHSH, LQKENI. CDR3 protein: CASSPLVRTGGLGNTIYF. As DNA, the CDR3 is TGTGCCAGCTCACCACTGGTGAGGACAGGGGGCCTCGGAAACACCATATATTTT.

The V call is TRBV7-8, the J call TRBJ2-1; D is uncertain. CDR3 size: 15 residues. Germline V lookup: CDR1 SGHVS, CDR2 FQNEAQ. V lost 1 base, J lost 2 bases, and 9 bases lay in between. CDR3 residues: CASSLGPYTYNEQFF. In nucleotides, the CDR3 is TGTGCCAGCAGCTTAGGCCCATATACCTACAATGAGCAGTTCTTC.

This clone appeared a single time. V gene TRBV19 combines with J gene TRBJ2-3, with 13 bases matching TRBD2. The junction had 3 bases not matched to a gene; V was cut back by 0 bases and J by 3 bases. Germline values: CDR1 LNHDA, CDR2 SQIVND (reference sequence). The CDR3 covers 17 residues. The CDR3 bases are TGTGCCAGTAGTATAGACCGGACTAGCGGGGGTACAGATACGCAGTATTTT. It specifies CASSIDRTSGGTDTQYF.

CDR3 sequence (DNA): TGTGCCAGCAACGGGAGGGACAGCGAAATCGATACGCAGTATTTT. This gives the protein CASNGRDSEIDTQYF. The V call is TRBV5-4, the J call TRBJ2-3, with D possibly TRBD2 on 8 matching bases. This CDR3 is built from 15 residues. Trimming took 6 bases from V and 6 from J, leaving 20 bases between them. Germline CDR1 reads SGHNT; CDR2 reads YYREEE (reference sequence).

The CDR3 DNA reads as TGTGCCATCAGTGACGAGTTCCACTATGGCTACACCTTC. This encodes CAISDEFHYGYTF. The chain couples TRBV10-3 to TRBJ1-2; D is unresolved. The CDR3 covers 13 residues. Germline values: CDR1 ENHRY, CDR2 SYGVKD. The V end was cut by 3 bases, the J end by 3 bases, with 8 bases between.

V is TRBV7-2 and J is TRBJ2-3; the D gene is possibly TRBD2 (6 bases). The CDR3 is made up of 14 amino acids. CDR1 is SGHTA and CDR2 is FQGNSA in the germline V gene. The V end was cut by 3 bases, the J end by 5 bases, with 12 bases between. The CDR3 bases are TGTGCCAGCAGCTTGATGGGGACTGGAGATACGCAGTATTTT. Residues: CASSLMGTGDTQYF. The full variable domain, its missing parts supplied by reference TRBV7-2 and TRBJ2-3, is GAGVSQSPSNKVTEKGKDVELRCDPISGHTALYWYRQSLGQGLEFLIYFQGNSAPDKSGLPSDRFSAERTGGSVSTLTIQRTQQEDSAVYLCASSLMGTGDTQYFGPGTRLTVL.

In its sample, this clone was seen a few times. The chain combines TRBV9 with TRBJ1-6, with 7 nucleotides matching TRBD1. Per the germline V gene, CDR1 is SGDLS and CDR2 is YYNGEE. The CDR3 is 17 residues long. J gave up 7 bases and V 2 bases, and 12 bases lay outside the gene matches. CDR3 amino acids: CASSVGLGTATNSPLHF. As DNA, the CDR3 is TGTGCCAGCAGCGTGGGATTAGGGACAGCCACGAATTCACCCCTCCACTTT.

The rearrangement uses TRBV2 and TRBJ2-7, with D maybe TRBD1 (5 bases). Trimming stripped 3 bases from V and 4 bases from J, with 7 bases between. The CDR3 covers 12 residues. The germline gives CDR1 SNHLY, CDR2 FYNNEI. CDR3 sequence reads: CASSDQGYEQYF. As DNA, the CDR3 is TGTGCCAGCAGTGATCAGGGTTACGAGCAGTACTTC.

The chain joins TRBV18 to TRBJ2-5, with unresolved D. The CDR3 totals 13 residues. Trimming stripped 1 base from V and 2 bases from J, with 5 bases between. Germline assignment: CDR1 KGHSH and CDR2 LQKENI. The DNA of the CDR3 is TGTGCCAGCTCACCACAGACACAAGAGACCCAGTACTTC. Translating gives CASSPQTQETQYF.

The V and J genes are TRBV14 and TRBJ2-1; 7 positions match TRBD2. V trimming: 0 bases; J trimming: 5 bases; junction bases outside the gene matches: 4. Germline V CDR1 and CDR2: SGHDN, FVKESK. The CDR3 spans 15 residues. The CDR3 sequence is CASSQEGGVDNEQFF. The CDR3 nucleotides read TGTGCCAGCAGCCAAGAGGGGGGGGTTGACAATGAGCAGTTCTTC. The whole variable domain, remainder taken from reference TRBV14 and TRBJ2-1, is EAGVTQFPSHSVIEKGQTVTLRCDPISGHDNLYWYRRVMGKEIKFLLHFVKESKQDESGMPNNRFLAERTGGTYSTLKVQPAELEDSGVYFCASSQEGGVDNEQFFGPGTRLTVL.

This chain joins TRBV6-5 and TRBJ1-6; TRBD1 aligns across 9 bases. The CDR3 covers 15 residues. Trimming at V came to 9 bases and at J to 3 bases, leaving 6 bases not matched to a gene. Germline CDR1 reads MNHEY; CDR2 reads SVGAGI. This chain's CDR3 is CASNPGQGYNSPLHF. CDR3 bases: TGTGCCAGTAACCCGGGACAGGGCTATAATTCACCCCTCCACTTT.